This T cell receptor beta chain was retrieved from a study of PD-1 blockade in classical Hodgkin lymphoma. Overall study: The nivolumab dose that patients received was 3 mg/kg, given intravenously every 2 weeks.

Sequencing used immunoSEQ multiplex PCR; TCRdb keeps in-frame clones, though not all of them. This table holds 20,000 to 25,000 clones, 81% found once. Remarks on this clone: Its antigen is undetermined.

The CDR3 runs to 13 residues. CDR1 is GTSNPN, CDR2 SVGIG, per germline (reference sequence). V gave up 3 bases and J gave up 5 bases, with 11 bases separating them. General study points: Complete responders showed a baseline diversity that resembled the diversity of newly diagnosed patients. The study reported lower baseline TCR diversity in newly diagnosed patients than in healthy donors.

Patients all relapsed after autologous stem cell transplantation, and there was variation in brentuximab vedotin exposure. This receptor was identified in a human donor with classical Hodgkin lymphoma. The chain recombines TRBV30 with TRBJ1-5, with D tentatively TRBD1 (6 bases). This specimen consisted of peripheral blood mononuclear cells (PBMCs), obtained before the second cycle of nivolumab. The CDR3, as DNA: TGTGCCTGGAGCGGATCAGGGGATCAGCCCCAGCATTTT. Translating gives CAWSGSGDQPQHF.